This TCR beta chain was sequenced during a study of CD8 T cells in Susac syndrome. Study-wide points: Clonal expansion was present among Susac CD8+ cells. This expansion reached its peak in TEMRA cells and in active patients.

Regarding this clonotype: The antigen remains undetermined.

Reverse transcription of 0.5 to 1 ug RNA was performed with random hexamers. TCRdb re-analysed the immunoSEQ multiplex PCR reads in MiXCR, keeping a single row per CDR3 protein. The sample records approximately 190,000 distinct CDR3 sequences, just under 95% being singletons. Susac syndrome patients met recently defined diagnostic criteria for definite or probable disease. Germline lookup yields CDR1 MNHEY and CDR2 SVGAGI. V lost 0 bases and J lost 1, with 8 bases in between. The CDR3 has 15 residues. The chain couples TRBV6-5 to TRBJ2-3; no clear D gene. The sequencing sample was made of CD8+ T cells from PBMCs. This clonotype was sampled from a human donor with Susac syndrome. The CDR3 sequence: CASSYSNSGTDTQYF. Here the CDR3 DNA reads TGTGCCAGCAGTTACTCGAACAGTGGCACAGATACGCAGTATTTT.